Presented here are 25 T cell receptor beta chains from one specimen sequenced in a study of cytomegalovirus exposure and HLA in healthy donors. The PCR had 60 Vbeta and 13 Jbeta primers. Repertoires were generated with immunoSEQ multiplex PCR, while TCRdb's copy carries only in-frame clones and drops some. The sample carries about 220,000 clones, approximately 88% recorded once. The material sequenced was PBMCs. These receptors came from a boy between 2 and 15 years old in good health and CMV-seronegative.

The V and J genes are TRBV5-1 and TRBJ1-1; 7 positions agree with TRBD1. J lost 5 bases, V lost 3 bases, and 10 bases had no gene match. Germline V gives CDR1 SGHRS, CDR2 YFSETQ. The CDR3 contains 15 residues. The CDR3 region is CASSYVTGTETEAFF. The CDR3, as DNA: TGCGCCAGCAGCTACGTAACCGGGACAGAAACTGAAGCTTTCTTT.

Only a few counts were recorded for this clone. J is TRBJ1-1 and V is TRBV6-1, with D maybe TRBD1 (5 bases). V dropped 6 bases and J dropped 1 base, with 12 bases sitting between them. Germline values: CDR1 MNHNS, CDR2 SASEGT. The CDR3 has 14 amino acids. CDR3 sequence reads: CASREPTGNTEAFF. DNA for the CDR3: TGTGCCAGCAGGGAACCCACAGGGAACACTGAAGCTTTCTTT.

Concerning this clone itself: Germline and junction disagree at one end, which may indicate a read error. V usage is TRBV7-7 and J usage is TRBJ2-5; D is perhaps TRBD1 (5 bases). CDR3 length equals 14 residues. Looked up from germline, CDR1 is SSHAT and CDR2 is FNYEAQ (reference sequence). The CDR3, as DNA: TGTGCTAGCAGCTTAGCCGTCAGGGCGGAGACCCAGTACTTC. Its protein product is CASSLAVRAETQYF.

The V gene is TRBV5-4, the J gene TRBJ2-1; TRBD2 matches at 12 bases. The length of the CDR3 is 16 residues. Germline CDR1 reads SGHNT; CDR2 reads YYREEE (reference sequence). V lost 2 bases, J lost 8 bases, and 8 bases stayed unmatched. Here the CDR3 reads CASSFRTSGVGDEQFF. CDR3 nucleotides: TGTGCCAGCAGCTTCAGGACTAGCGGGGTAGGCGATGAGCAGTTCTTC.

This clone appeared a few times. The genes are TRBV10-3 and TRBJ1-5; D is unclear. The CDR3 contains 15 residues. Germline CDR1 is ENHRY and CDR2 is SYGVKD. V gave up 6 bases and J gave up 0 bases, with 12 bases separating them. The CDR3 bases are TGTGCCATCAGGGGAAGCGGGGATAGCAATCAGCCCCAGCATTTT. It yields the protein CAIRGSGDSNQPQHF.

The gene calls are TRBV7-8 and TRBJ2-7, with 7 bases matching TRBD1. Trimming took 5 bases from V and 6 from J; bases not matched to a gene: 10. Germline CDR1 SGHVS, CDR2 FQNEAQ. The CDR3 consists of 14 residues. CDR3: CASSEVQGQSEQYF. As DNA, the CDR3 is TGTGCCAGCAGCGAAGTCCAGGGACAGAGCGAGCAGTACTTC.

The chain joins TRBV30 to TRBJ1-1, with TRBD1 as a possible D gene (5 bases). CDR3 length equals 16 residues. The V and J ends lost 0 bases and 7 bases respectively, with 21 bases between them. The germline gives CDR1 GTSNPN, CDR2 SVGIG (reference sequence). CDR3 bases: TGTGCCTGGAGTGTCCCTACGGTCAGGGTTCCCAATGAAGCTTTCTTT. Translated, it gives CAWSVPTVRVPNEAFF.

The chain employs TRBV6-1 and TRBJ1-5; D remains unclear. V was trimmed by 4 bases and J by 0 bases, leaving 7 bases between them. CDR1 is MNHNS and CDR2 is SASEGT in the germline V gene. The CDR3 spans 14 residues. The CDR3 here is CASSVALSNQPQHF. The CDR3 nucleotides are TGTGCCAGCAGTGTGGCCCTTAGCAATCAGCCCCAGCATTTT.

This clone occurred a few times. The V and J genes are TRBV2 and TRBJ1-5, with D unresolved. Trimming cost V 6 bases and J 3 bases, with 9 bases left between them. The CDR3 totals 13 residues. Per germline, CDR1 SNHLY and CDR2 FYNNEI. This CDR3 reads CASRAETNQPQHF. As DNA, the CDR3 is TGTGCCAGCAGAGCTGAAACCAATCAGCCCCAGCATTTT.

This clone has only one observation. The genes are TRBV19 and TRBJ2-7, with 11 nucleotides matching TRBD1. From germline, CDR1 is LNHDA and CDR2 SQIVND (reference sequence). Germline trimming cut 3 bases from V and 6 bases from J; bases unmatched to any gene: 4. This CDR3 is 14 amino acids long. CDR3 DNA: TGTGCCAGTAGTATCAGGACAGGGGGCGGCGAGCAGTACTTC. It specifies CASSIRTGGGEQYF.

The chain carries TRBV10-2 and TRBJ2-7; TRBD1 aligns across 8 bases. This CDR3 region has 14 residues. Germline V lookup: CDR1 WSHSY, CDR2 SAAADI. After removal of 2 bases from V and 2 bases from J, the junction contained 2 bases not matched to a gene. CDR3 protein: CASSEGTGTYEQYF. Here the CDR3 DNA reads TGCGCCAGCAGTGAGGGGACAGGAACCTACGAGCAGTACTTC.

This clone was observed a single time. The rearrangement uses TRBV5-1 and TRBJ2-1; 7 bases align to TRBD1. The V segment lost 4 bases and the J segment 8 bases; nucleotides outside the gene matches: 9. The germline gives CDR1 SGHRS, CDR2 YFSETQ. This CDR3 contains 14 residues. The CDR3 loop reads CASSLDRPEDEQFF. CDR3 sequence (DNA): TGCGCCAGCAGCCTGGACAGGCCTGAGGATGAGCAGTTCTTC.

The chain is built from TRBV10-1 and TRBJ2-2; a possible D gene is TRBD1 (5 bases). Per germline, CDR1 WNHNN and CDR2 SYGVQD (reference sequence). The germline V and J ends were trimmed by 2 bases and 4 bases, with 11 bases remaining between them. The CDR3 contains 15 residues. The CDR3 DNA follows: TGCGCCAGCAGTGAGGCCAGGGAAGTCACCGGGGAGCTGTTTTTT. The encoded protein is CASSEAREVTGELFF.

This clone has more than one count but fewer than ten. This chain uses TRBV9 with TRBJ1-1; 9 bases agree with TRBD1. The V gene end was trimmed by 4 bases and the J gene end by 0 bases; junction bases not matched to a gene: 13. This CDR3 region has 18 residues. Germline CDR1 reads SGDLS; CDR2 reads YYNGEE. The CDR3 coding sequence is TGTGCCAGCAGCAAGGGGGACAGGGACTGGGGCATGAACACTGAAGCTTTCTTT. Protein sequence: CASSKGDRDWGMNTEAFF. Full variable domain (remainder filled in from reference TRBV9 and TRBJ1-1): DSGVTQTPKHLITATGQRVTLRCSPRSGDLSVYWYQQSLDQGLQFLIQYYNGEERAKGNILERFSAQQFPDLHSELNLSSLELGDSALYFCASSKGDRDWGMNTEAFFGQGTRLTVV.

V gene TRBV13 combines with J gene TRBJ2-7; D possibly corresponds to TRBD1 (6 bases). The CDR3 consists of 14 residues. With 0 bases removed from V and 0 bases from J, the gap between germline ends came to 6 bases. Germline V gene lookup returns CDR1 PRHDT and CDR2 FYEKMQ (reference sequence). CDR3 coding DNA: TGTGCCAGCAGCTTAGGGGGGGCCTCCTACGAGCAGTACTTC. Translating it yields CASSLGGASYEQYF. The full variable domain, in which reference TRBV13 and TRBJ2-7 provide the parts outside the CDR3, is AAGVIQSPRHLIKEKRETATLKCYPIPRHDTVYWYQQGPGQDPQFLISFYEKMQSDKGSIPDRFSAQQFSDYHSELNMSSLELGDSALYFCASSLGGASYEQYFGPGTRLTVT.

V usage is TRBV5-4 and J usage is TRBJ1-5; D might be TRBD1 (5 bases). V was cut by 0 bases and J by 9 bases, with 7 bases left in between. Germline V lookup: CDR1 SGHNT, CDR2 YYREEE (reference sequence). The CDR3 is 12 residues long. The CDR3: CASSLDQGPQHF. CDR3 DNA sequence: TGTGCCAGCAGCTTGGATCAGGGGCCCCAGCATTTT.

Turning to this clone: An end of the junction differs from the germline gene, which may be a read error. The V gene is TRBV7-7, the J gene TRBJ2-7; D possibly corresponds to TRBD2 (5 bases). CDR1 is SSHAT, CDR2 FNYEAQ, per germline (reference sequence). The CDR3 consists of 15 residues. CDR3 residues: CASSLGEGGAYEQYF. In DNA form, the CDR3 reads TGTGCTAGCAGCTTAGGCGAGGGTGGGGCCTACGAGCAGTACTTC.

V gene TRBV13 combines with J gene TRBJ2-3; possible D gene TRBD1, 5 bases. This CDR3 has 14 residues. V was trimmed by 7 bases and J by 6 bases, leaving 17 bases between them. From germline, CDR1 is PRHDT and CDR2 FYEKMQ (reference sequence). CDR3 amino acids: CASKWGRVKDTQYF. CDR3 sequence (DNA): TGTGCCAGCAAATGGGGCAGGGTTAAGGATACGCAGTATTTT.

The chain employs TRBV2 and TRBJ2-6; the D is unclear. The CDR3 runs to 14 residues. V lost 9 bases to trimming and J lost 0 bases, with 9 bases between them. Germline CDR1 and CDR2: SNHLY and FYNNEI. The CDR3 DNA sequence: TGTGCCAGAGGCGGCGTCTCTGGGGCCAACGTCCTGACTTTC. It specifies CARGGVSGANVLTF.

The CDR3 spells CASSLAGRTDTQYF. The CDR3 DNA reads TGTGCCAGCAGCTTGGCGGGTCGCACAGATACGCAGTATTTT. The chain has TRBV5-4 and TRBJ2-3; D is undetermined. Germline V gives CDR1 SGHNT, CDR2 YYREEE (reference sequence). The CDR3 runs 14 residues. V dropped 0 bases and J dropped 1 base, with 6 bases sitting between them.

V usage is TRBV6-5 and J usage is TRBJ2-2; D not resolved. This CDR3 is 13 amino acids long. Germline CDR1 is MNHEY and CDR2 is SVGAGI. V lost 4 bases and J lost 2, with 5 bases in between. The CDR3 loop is CASSSVNTGELFF. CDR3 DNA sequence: TGTGCCAGCAGTTCCGTTAACACCGGGGAGCTGTTTTTT.

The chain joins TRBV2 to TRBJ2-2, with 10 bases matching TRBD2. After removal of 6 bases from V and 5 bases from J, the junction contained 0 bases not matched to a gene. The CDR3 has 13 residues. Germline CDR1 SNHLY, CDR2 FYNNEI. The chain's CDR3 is CASRLAGTGELFF. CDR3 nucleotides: TGTGCCAGCAGACTAGCGGGAACCGGGGAGCTGTTTTTT. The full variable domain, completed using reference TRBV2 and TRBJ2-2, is EPEVTQTPSHQVTQMGQEVILRCVPISNHLYFYWYRQILGQKVEFLVSFYNNEISEKSEIFDDQFSVERPDGSNFTLKIRSTKLEDSAMYFCASRLAGTGELFFGEGSRLTVL.

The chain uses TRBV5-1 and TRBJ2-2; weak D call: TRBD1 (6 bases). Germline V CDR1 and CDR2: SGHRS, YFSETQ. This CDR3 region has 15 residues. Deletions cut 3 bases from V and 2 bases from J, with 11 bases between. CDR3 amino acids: CASSSGTPNTGELFF. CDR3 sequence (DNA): TGCGCCAGCAGCTCCGGGACACCTAACACCGGGGAGCTGTTTTTT. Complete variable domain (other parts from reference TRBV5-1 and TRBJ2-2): KAGVTQTPRYLIKTRGQQVTLSCSPISGHRSVSWYQQTPGQGLQFLFEYFSETQRNKGNFPGRFSGRQFSNSRSEMNVSTLELGDSALYLCASSSGTPNTGELFFGEGSRLTVL.

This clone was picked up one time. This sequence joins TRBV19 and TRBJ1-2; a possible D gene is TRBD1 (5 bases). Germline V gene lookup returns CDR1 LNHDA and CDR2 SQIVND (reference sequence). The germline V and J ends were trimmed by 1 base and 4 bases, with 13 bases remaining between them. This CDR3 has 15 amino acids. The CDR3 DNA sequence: TGTGCCAGTAGTATAGCGATTTCAGGGCCCTATGGCTACACCTTC. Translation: CASSIAISGPYGYTF.

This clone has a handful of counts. In nucleotides, the CDR3 is TGTGCCAGCAGCTTAGGCCTAGGGGGGAACACTGAAGCTTTCTTT. It encodes CASSLGLGGNTEAFF. The chain couples TRBV13 to TRBJ1-1; D perhaps matches TRBD1 (6 bases). The V gene's germline CDR1 is PRHDT and CDR2 FYEKMQ (reference sequence). V was trimmed by 0 bases and J by 1 base, leaving 9 bases between them. The CDR3 contains 15 residues.